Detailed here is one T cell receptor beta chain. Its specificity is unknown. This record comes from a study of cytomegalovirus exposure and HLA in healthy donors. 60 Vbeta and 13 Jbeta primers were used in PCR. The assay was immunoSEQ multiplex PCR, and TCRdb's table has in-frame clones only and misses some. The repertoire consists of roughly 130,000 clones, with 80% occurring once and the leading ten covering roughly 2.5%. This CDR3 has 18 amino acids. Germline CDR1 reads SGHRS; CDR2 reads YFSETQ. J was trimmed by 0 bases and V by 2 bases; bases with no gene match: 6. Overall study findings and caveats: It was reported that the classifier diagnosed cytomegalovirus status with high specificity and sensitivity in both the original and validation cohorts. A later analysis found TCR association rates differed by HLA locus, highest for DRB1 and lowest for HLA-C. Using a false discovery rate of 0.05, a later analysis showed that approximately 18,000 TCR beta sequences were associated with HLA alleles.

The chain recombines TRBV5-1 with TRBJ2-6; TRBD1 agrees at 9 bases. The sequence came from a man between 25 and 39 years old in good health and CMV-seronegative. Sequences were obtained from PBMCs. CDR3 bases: TGCGCCAGCAGCTTAGATTTGACAGGGGGCTCTGGGGCCAACGTCCTGACTTTC. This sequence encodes CASSLDLTGGSGANVLTF. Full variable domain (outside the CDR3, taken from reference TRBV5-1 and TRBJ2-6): KAGVTQTPRYLIKTRGQQVTLSCSPISGHRSVSWYQQTPGQGLQFLFEYFSETQRNKGNFPGRFSGRQFSNSRSEMNVSTLELGDSALYLCASSLDLTGGSGANVLTFGAGSRLTVL.